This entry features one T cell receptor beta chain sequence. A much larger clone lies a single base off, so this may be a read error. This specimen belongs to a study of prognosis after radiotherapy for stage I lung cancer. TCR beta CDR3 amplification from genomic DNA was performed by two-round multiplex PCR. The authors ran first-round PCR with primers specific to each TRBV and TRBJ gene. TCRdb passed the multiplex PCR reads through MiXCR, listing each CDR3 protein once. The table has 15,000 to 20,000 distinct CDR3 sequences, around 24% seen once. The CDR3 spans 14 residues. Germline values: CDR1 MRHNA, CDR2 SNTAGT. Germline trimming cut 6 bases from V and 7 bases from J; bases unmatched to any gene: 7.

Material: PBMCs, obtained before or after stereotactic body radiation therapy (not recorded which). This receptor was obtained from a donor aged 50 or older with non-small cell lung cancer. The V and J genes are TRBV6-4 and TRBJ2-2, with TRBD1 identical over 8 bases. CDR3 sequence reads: CASSHRGDIGELFF. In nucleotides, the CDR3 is TGTGCCAGCAGCCACAGGGGGGACATCGGGGAGCTGTTTTTT.